The 10 T cell receptor beta chains reported below all come from one sample, sequenced in a study of CD8+ T cells in alopecia areata. Noted treatment: oral pan-JAK inhibitor, 5-10 mg twice daily. Extracted RNA was reverse transcribed into cDNA, the sequencing template. Profiled with immunoSEQ multiplex PCR; TCRdb holds only in-frame clones, not every one. The sample shows fewer than 350,000 clones, 58% of them seen only once. This material consisted of CD4+ T cells sorted from blood, taken at week 24, from a patient treated with tofacitinib. The source is a human donor with alopecia areata.

This clone was seen only a few times. This chain links TRBV6-4 with TRBJ2-4, with 13 bases lining up with TRBD2. With 9 bases clipped from V and 4 bases from J, the junction kept 15 bases outside the gene matches. Germline values: CDR1 MRHNA, CDR2 SNTAGT. The CDR3 is 18 amino acids. The CDR3 loop is CARGLRTSGGRLKNIQYF. In nucleotides, the CDR3 is TGTGCCAGAGGACTTAGGACTAGCGGGGGCCGCCTAAAAAACATTCAGTACTTC.

V is TRBV25-1 and J is TRBJ2-7; D is perhaps TRBD2 (7 bases). The V gene's germline CDR1 is MGHDK and CDR2 SYGVNS. The CDR3 covers 16 residues. V lost 3 bases, J lost 1 base, and 16 bases lay in between. CDR3 region: CASSERGGAGSYEQYF. The DNA of the CDR3 is TGTGCCAGCAGTGAGAGGGGGGGGGCCGGATCCTACGAGCAGTACTTC.

CDR3 DNA sequence: TGTGCCAGCAGCCCCGGGACTAGCGGGGGACTAGGTGAGCAGTTCTTC. Encoded protein: CASSPGTSGGLGEQFF. V usage is TRBV4-2 and J usage is TRBJ2-1, with 14 bases fitting TRBD2. This CDR3 has 16 amino acids. V dropped 4 bases and J dropped 9; count of bases not matched to a gene: 8. The germline V gene has CDR1 LGHNA and CDR2 YNFKEQ.

On this clone: This sample also contains other DNA sequences that code for the same CDR3. This chain uses TRBV30 with TRBJ1-6, with D uncertain. Germline loops: CDR1 GTSNPN, CDR2 SVGIG (reference sequence). Trimming cost V 2 bases and J 4 bases, with 3 bases left between them. CDR3 length equals 12 residues. CDR3 protein: CAWSSYNSPLHF. The CDR3 DNA reads TGTGCCTGGAGTAGTTATAATTCACCCCTCCACTTT.

DNA of the CDR3: TGTGCCAGCAGCCGAAAGGCAGGGTTTGGCTACGAGCAGTACTTC. Translating it yields CASSRKAGFGYEQYF. This sequence joins TRBV27 and TRBJ2-7, with D possibly TRBD1 on 5 matching bases. CDR3 length: 15 amino acids. Trimming pared 6 bases from V and 3 bases from J, leaving 18 bases between. Germline V CDR1 and CDR2: MNHEY, SMNVEV (reference sequence).

The rearrangement joins TRBV5-1 to TRBJ2-1, with TRBD1 matching 8 bases. The CDR3 is 15 amino acids. In germline, CDR1 is SGHRS, CDR2 YFSETQ. After removal of 3 bases from V and 2 bases from J, the junction contained 4 bases not matched to a gene. Written as DNA, the CDR3 is TGCGCCAGCAGCTCCGGACAGGGCGCCTACAATGAGCAGTTCTTC. Residues: CASSSGQGAYNEQFF.

This clone was seen only a few times. This sequence joins TRBV5-1 and TRBJ2-1; 9 positions match TRBD2. CDR1 is SGHRS and CDR2 is YFSETQ in the germline V gene. The J segment lost 6 bases and the V segment lost 0 bases, leaving 7 bases of the junction unmatched. There are 16 residues in the CDR3. CDR3 sequence: CASSLVLPRGGNEQFF. For the CDR3, the DNA is TGCGCCAGCAGCTTGGTCTTGCCGCGGGGGGGCAATGAGCAGTTCTTC.

This clone was seen more than once but under ten times. DNA of the CDR3: TGTGCCAGCAGCTGGACAGGAATTGGGGAGCTGTTTTTT. This codes for CASSWTGIGELFF. The chain joins TRBV7-8 to TRBJ2-2, with 7 positions matching TRBD1. V lost 4 bases, J lost 8 bases, and 4 bases stayed unmatched. CDR3 length equals 13 residues. In germline, CDR1 is SGHVS, CDR2 FQNEAQ.

The chain is built from TRBV28 and TRBJ1-6, with TRBD1 as a possible D gene (6 bases). The CDR3 is 13 residues long. V gave up 4 bases and J gave up 7 bases, with 8 bases separating them. In germline, CDR1 is MDHEN, CDR2 SYDVKM. For the CDR3, the DNA is TGTGCCAGCAGTTGGCAGGGGAATTCACCCCTCCACTTT. This gives the protein CASSWQGNSPLHF.

The chain combines TRBV7-9 with TRBJ2-1; D might be TRBD1 (6 bases). V was trimmed by 3 bases and J by 8 bases, leaving 14 bases between them. CDR1 and CDR2 from the germline V gene are SEHNR and FQNEAQ (reference sequence). There are 14 residues in the CDR3. DNA for the CDR3: TGTGCCAGCAGCTTGGGGACATTAGTCGATGAGCAGTTCTTC. It specifies CASSLGTLVDEQFF.